The sequence of this T cell receptor (beta chain) was determined in a study of shared clonotypes between healthy human individuals. Germline V lookup: CDR1 SEHNR, CDR2 FQNEAQ (reference sequence). This CDR3 is 15 amino acids long. J was trimmed by 4 bases and V by 5 bases; bases with no gene match: 4. The assay was immunoSEQ multiplex PCR, and TCRdb's table has in-frame clones only and misses some. Of some 2,100,000 clones in the sample, under 97% were seen once. The sample was naive CD4+ T cells sorted from blood. Subset indicated: CD45RA+ positively selected. The chain combines TRBV7-9 with TRBJ2-5, with 13 nucleotides matching TRBD2. This TCR was recovered from a man in his late teens or twenties in good health. CDR3 residues: CASSRGLAGTETQYF. The DNA of the CDR3 is TGTGCCAGCAGCCGGGGACTAGCGGGGACAGAGACCCAGTACTTC.